The present T cell receptor beta chain was sequenced within a study of blood T cell repertoires in COVID-19. At the level of the study: COVID-19 samples collected from the United States, Italy and Spain covered acute and convalescent phases. In each case, the material was cDNA or gDNA derived from T cells, B-cell-depleted T cells, or PBMCs.

In its sample, this clone was seen a few times. As processed by the authors: The assay estimated nucleated cells by amplifying reference gene primers. TCRdb's table, derived via immunoSEQ multiplex PCR, lists solely in-frame clones and lacks some. The V and J calls and the clone size are those of that table, but D and trimming were determined from the DNA. The sample records 150,000 to 200,000 clones, 80% to 90% being singletons. With 3 bases clipped from V and 4 bases from J, the junction kept 6 bases outside the gene matches. The CDR3 runs 14 residues. Per the germline V gene, CDR1 is SNHLY and CDR2 is FYNNEI.

J is TRBJ2-7 and V is TRBV2, with TRBD1 matching over 7 bases. This clonotype originated in a man younger than 35 with active or convalescent COVID-19. Specimen: peripheral blood. The CDR3 DNA reads TGTGCCAGCAGTGAGCAGGGGGTAGGATACGAGCAGTACGTC. Its translation is CASSEQGVGYEQYV.